This TCR beta chain was recorded in a study of blood T cell repertoires in COVID-19 (dated by TCRdb to 2020 to 2022). About the full investigation: Collaborator samples came from the United States, Italy and Spain and covered acute and convalescent phases of COVID-19. Where available, HLA class I and class II types were taken from metadata supplied by the sample provider and were not determined by assay-based typing. The repertoires were made available in a free public database intended to serve as a resource for research on the immune response to SARS-CoV-2. Samples came from the ongoing ImmuneRACE study (first 160 participants) plus 1,254 subjects from 6 global collaborators. The material from the prospective study consisted of cDNA or gDNA derived from T cells, B-cell-depleted T cells, or PBMCs. Sample metadata almost always included a de-identified subject ID, COVID-19 status, age in years and sex. Subjects who had been exposed to COVID-19, were actively infected with it, or had recovered from it provided the deeply sampled blood TCRbeta repertoires that made up the dataset.

Trimming costs V 0 bases and J 13 bases, and their ends lie 13 bases apart. There are 13 amino acids in the CDR3, from cysteine to phenylalanine inclusive. Only the CDR3 DNA is retained, 39 bases long and in frame from the first base. In the germline V gene, CDR1 corresponds to SGHAT and CDR2 to FQNNGV. Worth noting for this clone: Its recognized antigen is unknown. No base qualities exist here, and no much larger clone lies one base off it.

On the study overall, not on this receptor specifically: How much clinical and demographic metadata was included differed by source and by participant, and the metadata was provided uncurated.

TCRbeta CDR3 regions were amplified from genomic DNA using the immunoSEQ Assay, a bias-controlled multiplex PCR. The original methods were these. The number of nucleated cells in each sample was estimated by amplification of reference gene primers within the assay. Sequence reads were collapsed and filtered to measure the absolute abundance of every unique TCRbeta CDR3 rearrangement. For each sample, productive Simpson clonality was calculated as the square root of Simpson's diversity index over productive rearrangements. Drawn from immuneACCESS, this table holds only the in-frame rearrangements with V and J called that TCRdb kept. Clones are partly lost; checked studies trace under half to an unresolved V gene and leave the rest unexplained. V, J and clone size are those of that table, while D and trimming were read from the DNA. Counted in this sample were approximately 240,000 clones; about 88% of them appeared once. Of the sample, around 2.9% is held by the ten largest clones.

A second Seattle source provided samples from volunteer blood donors who had recovered from COVID-19. The collaborating institutions used their own protocols to collect whole blood in K2EDTA tubes. For TCRbeta analysis, collaborator samples were shipped as frozen whole blood, as isolated PBMCs, or as DNA extracted from either sample type. The sequenced sample consisted of peripheral blood. The clonotype was recovered from a man aged 50-60 years who had recovered from COVID-19. The sequence links TRBV11-2 to TRBJ2-1; too little of a D gene remains to name it. This receptor carries the CDR3 CASSLDSVLPQFF. Read as DNA, the sequence is TGTGCCAGCAGCTTAGATTCGGTACTCCCTCAGTTCTTC.